This T cell receptor (beta chain) is drawn from a study of T cell repertoires in cytomegalovirus infection. About the research overall: From public TCR beta signatures came an indication of both CMV infection and matching HLA type.

On this clonotype: Antigen unknown.

The CDR3 has 14 amino acids. Deletions cut 0 bases from V and 4 bases from J, with 8 bases between. Germline CDR1 reads SGHRS; CDR2 reads YFSETQ. Via MiXCR, TCRdb re-called the reads, giving one row per CDR3 protein. The repertoire holds about 920,000 distinct CDR3 sequences, with roughly 30% as singletons. The V and J genes are TRBV5-1 and TRBJ2-1; D is unclear. The sequenced sample was cultured CD8+ T cells from PBMCs, obtained from culture after CMV antigen stimulation. This clonotype was sampled from a human donor in good health (CMV status not recorded). Some clones in this sample may be carry-over from other donors' samples. The CDR3 is CASSLADNYNEQFF. The CDR3 bases are TGCGCCAGCAGCTTGGCCGACAATTACAATGAGCAGTTCTTC.